This TCR beta chain was recovered during a study of T cell responses to AZD1222 COVID-19 vaccine. Study-level information: The analysis combined second doses at about 4 or about 12 weeks. Study results and caveats: Vaccination with two AZD1222 doses was followed by a rise in Spike-specific TCR breadth and depth.

Germline V CDR1 and CDR2: MNHEY, SVGAGI. Trimming took off 8 bases at V and 0 bases at J, with 9 bases between the two ends. The CDR3 extends over 13 amino acids. The table came from immunoSEQ multiplex PCR; TCRdb's copy has only in-frame clones and leaves some out. The sample consists of nearly 35,000 clones, about 86% of them appearing once. Remarks on this clone: The antigen is undetermined.

V is TRBV6-5 and J is TRBJ2-3; D not resolved. This TCR was sampled from an adult in good health. This sample comprised peripheral blood, obtained on day 0 of AZD1222 vaccination. CDR3 sequence (DNA): TGTGCCAGCGGGGTTTATAGCACAGATACGCAGTATTTT. Protein: CASGVYSTDTQYF.